The 10 T cell receptor beta chains below come from one sample, sequenced in a study of T cell responses to AZD1222 COVID-19 vaccine. Profiled with immunoSEQ multiplex PCR; TCRdb holds only in-frame clones, not every one. The sample has 150,000 to 200,000 clones; 87% are singletons. The sequencing here drew on peripheral blood, taken on day 0 of AZD1222 vaccination. Receptor source: an adult in good health.

The V call is TRBV5-1, the J call TRBJ2-7; D is possibly TRBD2 (6 bases). Germline V gene sequence: CDR1 SGHRS, CDR2 YFSETQ. The CDR3 is 13 amino acids. V was shortened by 1 base and J by 3 bases, with 8 bases between the two germline ends. In DNA, the CDR3 is TGCGCCAGCAGCTTGTGGGGGGACTACGAGCAGTACTTC. This translates into CASSLWGDYEQYF.

This sequence joins TRBV25-1 and TRBJ1-1; 8 positions match TRBD1. This CDR3 spans 17 amino acids. Germline loops: CDR1 MGHDK, CDR2 SYGVNS. The junction had 9 bases not matched to a gene; V was cut back by 3 bases and J by 0 bases. The CDR3 here is CASSDTQGAGLNTEAFF. CDR3 nucleotide sequence: TGTGCCAGCAGTGATACCCAGGGGGCAGGCCTGAACACTGAAGCTTTCTTT.

This chain uses TRBV19 with TRBJ1-2; 9 bases fit TRBD1. This CDR3 comprises 15 residues. The V gene end was trimmed by 3 bases and the J gene end by 0 bases; junction bases not matched to a gene: 2. Per the germline V gene, CDR1 is LNHDA and CDR2 is SQIVND (reference sequence). In DNA form, the CDR3 reads TGTGCCAGTAGTATGGACAGGGGAGCTAACTATGGCTACACCTTC. It specifies CASSMDRGANYGYTF. Variable domain in full (rest from reference TRBV19 and TRBJ1-2): DGGITQSPKYLFRKEGQNVTLSCEQNLNHDAMYWYRQDPGQGLRLIYYSQIVNDFQKGDIAEGYSVSREKKESFPLTVTSAQKNPTAFYLCASSMDRGANYGYTFGSGTRLTVV.

DNA of the CDR3: TGTGCCAGCACAAACCCGGCAGGGGTCAATTCACCCCTCCACTTT. Amino acid sequence: CASTNPAGVNSPLHF. The gene calls are TRBV28 and TRBJ1-6; possible D gene TRBD1, 6 bases. This CDR3 comprises 15 residues. Trimming left V 7 bases short and J 7 bases short, with 17 bases between. Germline V lookup: CDR1 MDHEN, CDR2 SYDVKM.

This chain joins TRBV2 and TRBJ1-3; 7 nucleotides match TRBD1. After removal of 3 bases from V and 2 bases from J, the junction contained 4 bases not matched to a gene. Germline V lookup: CDR1 SNHLY, CDR2 FYNNEI. CDR3 length: 15 amino acids. The CDR3 is CASSEGQGAGNTIYF. DNA of the CDR3: TGTGCCAGCAGTGAGGGGCAGGGGGCTGGAAACACCATATATTTT.

Details on this clone: The same CDR3 can be traced to other DNA sequences in this sample. V gene TRBV18 combines with J gene TRBJ1-1, with 9 bases identical to TRBD1. V trimming: 1 base; J trimming: 2 bases; junction bases outside the gene matches: 2. Germline V gene sequence: CDR1 KGHSH, CDR2 LQKENI. This CDR3 comprises 15 residues. The CDR3 here is CASSPRTGENTEAFF. The DNA of the CDR3 is TGTGCCAGCTCACCACGGACAGGGGAAAACACTGAAGCTTTCTTT.

The J gene is TRBJ1-5, the V gene TRBV19; the D is unclear. The germline CDR1 and CDR2 sequences are LNHDA and SQIVND (reference sequence). Trimming removed 1 base from V and 5 bases from J, with 9 bases in between. This CDR3 has 14 residues. CDR3 sequence: CASSIGTGHQPQHF. The CDR3 DNA reads as TGTGCCAGTAGTATAGGGACTGGCCATCAGCCCCAGCATTTT.

This clone was seen only once. The rearrangement links TRBV19 to TRBJ1-1, with 8 nucleotides matching TRBD1. V lost 2 bases and J lost 1; bases outside the gene matches: 3. Germline CDR1 and CDR2: LNHDA and SQIVND (reference sequence). This CDR3 comprises 15 residues. The CDR3 DNA sequence: TGTGCCAGTAGTATACAGGGGGCAGCGAACACTGAAGCTTTCTTT. It translates to CASSIQGAANTEAFF.

This rearrangement joins TRBV2 to TRBJ2-5; D uncertain. The V end was cut by 3 bases, the J end by 4 bases, with 18 bases between. From germline, CDR1 is SNHLY and CDR2 FYNNEI. This CDR3 spans 16 amino acids. The CDR3 DNA reads TGTGCCAGCAGTGATGCTTACGACGGTTGGTCAGAGACCCAGTACTTC. It codes for CASSDAYDGWSETQYF.

The rearrangement joins TRBV7-9 to TRBJ2-1; D possibly corresponds to TRBD2 (6 bases). V lost 2 bases to trimming and J lost 0 bases, with 11 bases between them. This CDR3 spans 16 amino acids. Germline CDR1 reads SEHNR; CDR2 reads FQNEAQ (reference sequence). Written as DNA, the CDR3 is TGTGCCAGCAGCTTATCCCCCGGGGGCTCCTACAATGAGCAGTTCTTC. It codes for CASSLSPGGSYNEQFF.